Described below is a single T cell receptor beta chain sequence and its context. No cognate antigen has been identified for it. Within one base of it there is no much larger clone, and no base qualities were kept. These data are taken from a study of blood T cell repertoires in COVID-19 (dated by TCRdb to the early 2020s). At the level of the whole study: The collaborator samples originated in the United States, Italy and Spain and spanned the acute and convalescent phases of COVID-19. The prospective study material was composed of cDNA or gDNA derived from T cells, B-cell-depleted T cells, or PBMCs. Subjects who had been exposed to COVID-19, were actively infected with it, or had recovered from it provided the deeply sampled blood TCRbeta repertoires that made up the dataset. A freely available public database, intended as a resource for researchers studying the immune response to SARS-CoV-2, is where the repertoires were released. The samples were drawn from two sources: the first 160 participants of the ongoing ImmuneRACE study, and fewer than 1,500 subjects contributed by 6 global collaborators. The sample metadata nearly always contained a de-identified subject ID, COVID-19 status, age in years and sex. Where available, HLA class I and class II types were obtained from metadata supplied by the sample provider rather than from assay-based typing. Overall results and qualifications from the work: Clinical and demographic metadata were provided uncurated, with the amount varying by source and participant.

The CDR3 numbers 13 residues from cysteine through phenylalanine. This entry keeps only the CDR3 DNA: 39 bases, framed from base 1. As encoded in the germline V gene, CDR1 is MNHEY while CDR2 is SVGAGI. Trimming accounts for 5 bases at V and 4 bases at J, while the number of junction bases matched to no gene is 3. TCRbeta CDR3 regions were amplified from genomic DNA by means of the immunoSEQ Assay, a bias-controlled multiplex PCR. The original methods were these. The number of nucleated cells in each sample was estimated from the amplification of reference gene primers within the assay. Sequence reads were collapsed and filtered to measure the absolute abundance of every unique TCRbeta CDR3 rearrangement. For each sample, productive Simpson clonality was calculated by taking the square root of Simpson's diversity index across productive rearrangements. TCRdb limited this immuneACCESS table to in-frame rearrangements with V and J called. A share of clones is missing; checked studies link under half to unresolved V genes, and the rest is unexplained. The D gene and trimming were derived from the DNA, and the V and J assignments and clone size from that table. This sample lists 55,000 to 65,000 clones; 75% to 90% were detected once. The ten biggest clones cover around 12% of the sample.

Each collaborating institution followed its own protocols to collect whole blood in K2EDTA tubes. For TCRbeta analysis, collaborators shipped samples in one of three forms: frozen whole blood, isolated PBMCs, or DNA extracted from either of those sample types. This TCR derives from a human donor in a cohort sampled during active COVID-19. The rearrangement combines TRBV6-5 with TRBJ1-2; 8 central nucleotides agree with TRBD1. The material sequenced was peripheral blood. The base sequence is TGTGCCAGCAGTCGAACAGGGGGCTATGGCTACACCTTC. Translated, this gives CASSRTGGYGYTF.